These T cell receptor beta chains were read from a single sample in a study of blood T cell repertoires in COVID-19. TCRdb's copy holds only in-frame clones and misses some; the assay was immunoSEQ multiplex PCR. The sample holds about 130,000 clones, over 80% seen once. Material: peripheral blood. The source is a man between 60 and 75 years old with acute or convalescent COVID-19. The CDR3 runs from the conserved cysteine through the conserved F or W. D genes are given only for firm matches. Size is stated for part of the rows, as once, few or many counts, or as a class when the clone is expanded.

>TRBJ1-3|TRBV7-8|once|TRBD1
TGTGCCAGCAGCTTTAACAGGGGTGACGGAAACACCATATATTTT
CASSFNRGDGNTIYF
>TRBJ2-5|TRBV2|.|TRBD2
TGTGGAAGCGGGGAGAGGGAGACCCAGTACTTC
CGSGERETQYF
>TRBJ2-3|TRBV27|.|.
TGTGCCAGCAGCGGGCGGGCTAGCACAGATACGCAGTATTTT
CASSGRASTDTQYF
>TRBJ1-1|TRBV28|.|TRBD1
TGTGCCACCCCAAACGTTCGGGACAGGGGAGGAAGGTGGGACACTGAAGCTTTCTTT
CATPNVRDRGGRWDTEAFF
>TRBJ2-3|TRBV2|.|.
TGTGCCAGCAGTGAAAACGGGAGACTGCACACAGATACGCAGTATTTT
CASSENGRLHTDTQYF
>TRBJ2-6|TRBV6-1|.|TRBD2
TGTGCCAGCAATGACGGGAGGGACTCTGGGGCCAACGTCCTGACTTTC
CASNDGRDSGANVLTF
>TRBJ2-1|TRBV28|.|TRBD2
TGTGCCAGCGCGGGGGGTGGGACTCACTCCTACAATGAGCAGTTCTTC
CASAGGGTHSYNEQFF
>TRBJ2-7|TRBV6-5|.|TRBD1
TGTGCCAGCAGGGGACAGGGGGCATACGAGCAGTACTTC
CASRGQGAYEQYF
>TRBJ2-3|TRBV6-5|few|.
TGTGCCAGCAGGGCAGAGGGCGGAGATACGCAGTATTTT
CASRAEGGDTQYF
>TRBJ2-1|TRBV6-5|.|TRBD2
TGTGCCAGCAGTAGGCTAGCGGGAGTCGTGGATGAGCAGTTCTTC
CASSRLAGVVDEQFF
>TRBJ2-3|TRBV5-1|.|TRBD2
TGCGCCGGGGCCGGGACTAGCGGGAGGGGAGGCACAGATACGCAGTATTTT
CAGAGTSGRGGTDTQYF
>TRBJ1-1|TRBV6-5|.|.
TGTGCCAGCACTGCGTTTGGGAACACTGAAGCTTTCTTT
CASTAFGNTEAFF
>TRBJ2-7|TRBV27|few|.
TGTGCCAGCAGTTCCTTTAGCGGCCGGGGTACCTACGAGCAGTACTTC
CASSSFSGRGTYEQYF
>TRBJ2-5|TRBV18|.|.
TGTGCCAGCTCAAAAGTGGCTGGAGACCTCCAGGAGACCCAGTACTTC
CASSKVAGDLQETQYF
>TRBJ2-7|TRBV9|.|TRBD2
TGTGCCAGCATTACTACCGGGGGGGATGGATACGAGCAGTACTTC
CASITTGGDGYEQYF